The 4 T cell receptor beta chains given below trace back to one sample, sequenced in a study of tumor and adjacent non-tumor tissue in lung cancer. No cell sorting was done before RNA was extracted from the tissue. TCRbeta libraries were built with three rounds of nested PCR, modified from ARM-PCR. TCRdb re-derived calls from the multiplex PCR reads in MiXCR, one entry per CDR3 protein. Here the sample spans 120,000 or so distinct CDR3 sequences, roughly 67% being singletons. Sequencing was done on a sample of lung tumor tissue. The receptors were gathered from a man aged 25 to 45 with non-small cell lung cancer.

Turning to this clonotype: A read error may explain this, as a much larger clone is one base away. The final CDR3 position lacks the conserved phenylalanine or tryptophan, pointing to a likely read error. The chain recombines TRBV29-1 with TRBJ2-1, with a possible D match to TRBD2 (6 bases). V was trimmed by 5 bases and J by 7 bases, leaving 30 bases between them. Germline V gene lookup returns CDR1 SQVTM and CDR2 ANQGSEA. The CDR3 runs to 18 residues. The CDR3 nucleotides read TGCAGCGTTCTGACCTTTCCCCGGGACTCTCCGTATAGGAATGAGCAGTTCTCC. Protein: CSVLTFPRDSPYRNEQFS.

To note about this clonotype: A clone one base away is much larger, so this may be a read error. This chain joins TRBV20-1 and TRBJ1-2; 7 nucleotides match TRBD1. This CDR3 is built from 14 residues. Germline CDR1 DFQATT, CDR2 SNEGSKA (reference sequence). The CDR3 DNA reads TGCGGTGCTAGAGATAGGGCAGGGGGACATGGCTACACCTTC. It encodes CGARDRAGGHGYTF.

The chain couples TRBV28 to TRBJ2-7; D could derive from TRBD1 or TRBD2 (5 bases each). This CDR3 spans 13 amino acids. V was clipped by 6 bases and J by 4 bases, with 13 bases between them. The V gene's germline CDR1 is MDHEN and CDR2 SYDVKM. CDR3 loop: CASSSGPSYEQYF. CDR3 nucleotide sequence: TGTGCCAGCAGCTCGGGACCCTCTTACGAGCAGTACTTC. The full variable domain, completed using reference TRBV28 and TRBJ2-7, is DVKVTQSSRYLVKRTGEKVFLECVQDMDHENMFWYRQDPGLGLRLIYFSYDVKMKEKGDIPEGYSVSREKKERFSLILESASTNQTSMYLCASSSGPSYEQYFGPGTRLTVT.

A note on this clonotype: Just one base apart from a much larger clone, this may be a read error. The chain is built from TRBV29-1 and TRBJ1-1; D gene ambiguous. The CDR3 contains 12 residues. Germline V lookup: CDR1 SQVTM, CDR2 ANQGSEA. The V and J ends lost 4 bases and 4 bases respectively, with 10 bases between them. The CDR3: CSVGSYGTEAFF. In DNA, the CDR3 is TGCAGCGTTGGATCCTATGGCACTGAAGCTTTCTTT.